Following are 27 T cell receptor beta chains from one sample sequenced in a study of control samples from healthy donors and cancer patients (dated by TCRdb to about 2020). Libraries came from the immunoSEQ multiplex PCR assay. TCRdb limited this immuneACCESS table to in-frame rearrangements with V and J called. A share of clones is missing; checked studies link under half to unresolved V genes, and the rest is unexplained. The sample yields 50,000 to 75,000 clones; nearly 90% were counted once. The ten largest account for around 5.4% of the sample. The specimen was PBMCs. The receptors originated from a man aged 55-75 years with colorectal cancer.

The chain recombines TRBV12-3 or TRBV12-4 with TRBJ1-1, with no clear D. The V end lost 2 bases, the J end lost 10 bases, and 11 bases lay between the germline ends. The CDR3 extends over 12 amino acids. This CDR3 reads CASSLRQFGAFF. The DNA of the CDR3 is TGTGCCAGCAGTTTAAGGCAATTCGGAGCTTTCTTT.

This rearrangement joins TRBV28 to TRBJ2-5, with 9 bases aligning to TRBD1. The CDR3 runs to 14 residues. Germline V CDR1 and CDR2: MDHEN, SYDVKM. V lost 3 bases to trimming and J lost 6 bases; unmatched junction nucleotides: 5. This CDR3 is CASSFTGGAQTQYF. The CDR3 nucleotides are TGTGCCAGCAGTTTTACAGGGGGCGCCCAGACCCAGTACTTC.

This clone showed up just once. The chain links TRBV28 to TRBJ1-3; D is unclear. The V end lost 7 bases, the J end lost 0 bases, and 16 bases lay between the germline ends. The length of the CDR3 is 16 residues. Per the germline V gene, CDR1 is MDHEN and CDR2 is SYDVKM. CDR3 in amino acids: CASKVAARFSGNTIYF. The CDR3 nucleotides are TGTGCCAGCAAAGTTGCCGCCCGTTTCTCTGGAAACACCATATATTTT.

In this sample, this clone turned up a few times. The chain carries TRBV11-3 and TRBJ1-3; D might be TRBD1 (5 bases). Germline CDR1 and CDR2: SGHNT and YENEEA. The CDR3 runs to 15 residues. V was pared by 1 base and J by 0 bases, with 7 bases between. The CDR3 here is CASSLAGTSGNTIYF. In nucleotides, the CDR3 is TGTGCCAGCAGCTTAGCAGGGACCTCTGGAAACACCATATATTTT.

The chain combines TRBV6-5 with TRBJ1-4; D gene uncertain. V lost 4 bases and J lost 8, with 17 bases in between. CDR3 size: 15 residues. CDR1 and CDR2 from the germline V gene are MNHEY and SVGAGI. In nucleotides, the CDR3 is TGTGCCAGCAGTTCCCTGATGGCCGGAGAGGAAAAACTGTTTTTT. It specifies CASSSLMAGEEKLFF.

CDR3 nucleotides: TGTGCCAGCAGCCCAAGACAGGGGATAAGCACAGATACGCAGTATTTT. It codes for CASSPRQGISTDTQYF. V is TRBV3-1 (or the pseudogene TRBV3-2) and J is TRBJ2-3; TRBD1 agrees at 8 bases. V lost 4 bases and J lost 0; bases outside the gene matches: 6. The CDR3 is 16 residues long. From germline, CDR1 is LGHDT and CDR2 YNNKEL (reference sequence).

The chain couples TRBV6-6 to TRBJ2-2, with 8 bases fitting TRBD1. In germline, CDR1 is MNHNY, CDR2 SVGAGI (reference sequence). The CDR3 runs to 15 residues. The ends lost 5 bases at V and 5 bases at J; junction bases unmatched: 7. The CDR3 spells CASSPDRGETGELFF. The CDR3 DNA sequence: TGTGCCAGCAGTCCCGACAGGGGAGAGACCGGGGAGCTGTTTTTT.

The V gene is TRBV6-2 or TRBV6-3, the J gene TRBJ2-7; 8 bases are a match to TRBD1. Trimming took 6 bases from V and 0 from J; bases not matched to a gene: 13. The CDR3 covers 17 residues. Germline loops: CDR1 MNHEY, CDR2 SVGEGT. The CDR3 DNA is TGTGCCAGCAGCAGCCTCCCGGGGACAGGCAGCTCCTACGAGCAGTACTTC. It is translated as CASSSLPGTGSSYEQYF.

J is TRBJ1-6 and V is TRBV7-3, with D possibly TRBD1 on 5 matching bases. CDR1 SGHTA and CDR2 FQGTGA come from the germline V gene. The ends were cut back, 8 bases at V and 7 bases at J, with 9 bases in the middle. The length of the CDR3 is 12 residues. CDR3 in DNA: TGTGCCAGCTCCGAGGGGAATTCACCCCTCCACTTT. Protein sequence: CASSEGNSPLHF.

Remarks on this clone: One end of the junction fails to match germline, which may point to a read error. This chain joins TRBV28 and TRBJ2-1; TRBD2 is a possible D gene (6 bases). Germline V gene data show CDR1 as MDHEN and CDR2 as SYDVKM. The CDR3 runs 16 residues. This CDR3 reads CASSSALTRIYSEQFF. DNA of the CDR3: TGTGCCAGCAGCTCCGCCCTGACTAGAATCTACAGTGAGCAGTTCTTC.

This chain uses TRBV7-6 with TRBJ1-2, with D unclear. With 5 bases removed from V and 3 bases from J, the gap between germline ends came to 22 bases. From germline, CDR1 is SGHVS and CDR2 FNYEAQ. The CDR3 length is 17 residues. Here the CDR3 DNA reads TGTGCCAGCAGCCCGCTCGCGATGGGCCTTGGCTACTATGGCTACACCTTC. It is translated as CASSPLAMGLGYYGYTF. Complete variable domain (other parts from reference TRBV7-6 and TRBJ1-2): GAGVSQSPRYKVTKRGQDVALRCDPISGHVSLYWYRQALGQGPEFLTYFNYEAQQDKSGLPNDRFSAERPEGSISTLTIQRTEQRDSAMYRCASSPLAMGLGYYGYTFGSGTRLTVV.

The CDR3, as DNA: TGTGCCAGCAGGGGCCGGGAGGCCGGGGAGCTGTTTTTT. This sequence encodes CASRGREAGELFF. The chain is built from TRBV2 and TRBJ2-2; 7 bases fit TRBD2. Germline V gene data show CDR1 as SNHLY and CDR2 as FYNNEI. With V trimmed by 6 bases and J by 6 bases, 4 bases remained unmatched. The CDR3 has 13 residues.

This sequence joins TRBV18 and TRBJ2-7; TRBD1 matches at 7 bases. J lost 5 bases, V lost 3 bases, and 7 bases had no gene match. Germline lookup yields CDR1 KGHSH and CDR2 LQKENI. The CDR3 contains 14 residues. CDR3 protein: CASSPTGVRDEQYF. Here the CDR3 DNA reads TGTGCCAGCTCACCCACAGGGGTGAGGGACGAGCAGTACTTC.

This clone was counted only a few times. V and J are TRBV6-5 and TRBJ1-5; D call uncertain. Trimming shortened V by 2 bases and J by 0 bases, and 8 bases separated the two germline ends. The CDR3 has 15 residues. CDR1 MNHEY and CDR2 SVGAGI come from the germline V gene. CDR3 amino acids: CASSYRADSNQPQHF. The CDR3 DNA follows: TGTGCCAGCAGTTACCGGGCGGATAGCAATCAGCCCCAGCATTTT.

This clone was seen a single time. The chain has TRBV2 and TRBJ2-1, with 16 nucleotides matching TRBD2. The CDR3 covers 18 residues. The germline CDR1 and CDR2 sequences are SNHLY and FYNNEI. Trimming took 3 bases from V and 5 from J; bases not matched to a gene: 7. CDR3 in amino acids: CASSDPGLAGGRNNEQFF. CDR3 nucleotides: TGTGCCAGCAGTGATCCGGGACTAGCGGGGGGGAGAAACAATGAGCAGTTCTTC.

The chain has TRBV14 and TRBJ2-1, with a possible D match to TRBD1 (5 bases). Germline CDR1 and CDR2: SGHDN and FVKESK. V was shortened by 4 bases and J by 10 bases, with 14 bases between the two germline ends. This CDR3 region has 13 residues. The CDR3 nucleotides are TGTGCCAGCAGCCCCATAGGGGTCCGGGAGCAGTTCTTC. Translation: CASSPIGVREQFF.

The CDR3: CASSQDPTGGGETQYF. As DNA, the CDR3 is TGCGCCAGCAGCCAAGATCCCACAGGGGGAGGGGAGACCCAGTACTTC. This sequence joins TRBV4-1 and TRBJ2-5; tentatively, D is TRBD1 (8 bases). Germline-derived CDR1 and CDR2 are MGHRA and YSYEKL. Trimming pared 0 bases from V and 5 bases from J, leaving 16 bases between. The CDR3 is 16 residues long.

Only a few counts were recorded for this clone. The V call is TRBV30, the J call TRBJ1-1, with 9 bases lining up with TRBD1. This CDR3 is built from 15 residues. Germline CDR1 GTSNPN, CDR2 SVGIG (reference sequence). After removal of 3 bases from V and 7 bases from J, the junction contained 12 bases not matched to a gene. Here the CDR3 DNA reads TGTGCCTGGAGGGGGACAGGGTGGATTGTGGGTGAAGCTTTCTTT. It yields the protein CAWRGTGWIVGEAFF.

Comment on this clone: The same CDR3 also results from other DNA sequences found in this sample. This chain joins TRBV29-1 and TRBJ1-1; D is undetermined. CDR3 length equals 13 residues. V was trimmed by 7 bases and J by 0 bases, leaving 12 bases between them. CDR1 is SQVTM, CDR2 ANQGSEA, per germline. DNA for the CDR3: TGCAGCGCCGCGGCCTTCATGAACACTGAAGCTTTCTTT. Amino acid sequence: CSAAAFMNTEAFF.

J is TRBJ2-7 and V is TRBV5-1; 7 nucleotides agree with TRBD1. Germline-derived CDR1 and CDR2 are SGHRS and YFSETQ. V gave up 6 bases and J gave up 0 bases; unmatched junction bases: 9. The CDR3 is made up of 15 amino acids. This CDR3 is CASTLQTGSSYEQYF. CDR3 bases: TGCGCCAGCACCCTACAGACAGGGAGCTCCTACGAGCAGTACTTC.

The CDR3 DNA reads TGCGCCAGCAGCCAAGACACAGTTTATAGCAATCAGCCCCAGCATTTT. This encodes CASSQDTVYSNQPQHF. The chain has TRBV4-1 and TRBJ1-5; D is unresolved. V gave up 0 bases and J gave up 0 bases, with 9 bases separating them. The CDR3 covers 16 residues. CDR1 MGHRA and CDR2 YSYEKL come from the germline V gene.

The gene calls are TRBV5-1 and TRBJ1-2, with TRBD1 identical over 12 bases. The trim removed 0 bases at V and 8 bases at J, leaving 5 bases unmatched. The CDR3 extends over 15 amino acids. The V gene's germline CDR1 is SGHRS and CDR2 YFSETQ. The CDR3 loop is CASSLAGTGGEGYTF. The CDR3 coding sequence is TGCGCCAGCAGCTTGGCCGGGACAGGGGGCGAAGGCTACACCTTC.

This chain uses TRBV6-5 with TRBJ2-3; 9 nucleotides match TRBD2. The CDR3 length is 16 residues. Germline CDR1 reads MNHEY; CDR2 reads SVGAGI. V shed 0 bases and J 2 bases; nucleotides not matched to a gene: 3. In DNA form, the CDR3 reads TGTGCCAGCAGTTACTCGACTAGCGGATTCACAGATACGCAGTATTTT. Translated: CASSYSTSGFTDTQYF.

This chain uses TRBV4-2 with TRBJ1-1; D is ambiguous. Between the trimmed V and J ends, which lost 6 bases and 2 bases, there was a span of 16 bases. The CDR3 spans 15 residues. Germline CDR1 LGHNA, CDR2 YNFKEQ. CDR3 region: CASSRDLTGNTEAFF. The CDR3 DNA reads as TGTGCCAGCAGTCGGGATCTAACGGGAAACACTGAAGCTTTCTTT.

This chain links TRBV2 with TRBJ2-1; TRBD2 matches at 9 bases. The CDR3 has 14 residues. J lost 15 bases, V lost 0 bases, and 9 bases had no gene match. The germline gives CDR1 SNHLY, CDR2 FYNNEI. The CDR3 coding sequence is TGTGCCAGCAGTGAAGCGCTTCGCGGGGGGGGCTGGTTCTTC. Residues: CASSEALRGGGWFF.

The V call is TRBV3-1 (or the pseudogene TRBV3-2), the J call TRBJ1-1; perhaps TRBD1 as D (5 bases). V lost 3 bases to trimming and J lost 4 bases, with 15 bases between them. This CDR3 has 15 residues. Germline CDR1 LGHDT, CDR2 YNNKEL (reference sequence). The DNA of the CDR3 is TGTGCCAGCAGCCAGGGCACAGTGAGGGGCACTGAAGCTTTCTTT. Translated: CASSQGTVRGTEAFF.

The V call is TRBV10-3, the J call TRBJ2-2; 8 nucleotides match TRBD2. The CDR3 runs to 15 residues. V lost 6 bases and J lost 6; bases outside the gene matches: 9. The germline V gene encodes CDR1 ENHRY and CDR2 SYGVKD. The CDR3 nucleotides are TGTGCCATCAGCCCGGGGGGGACTAGGTCCGGGGAGCTGTTTTTT. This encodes CAISPGGTRSGELFF.